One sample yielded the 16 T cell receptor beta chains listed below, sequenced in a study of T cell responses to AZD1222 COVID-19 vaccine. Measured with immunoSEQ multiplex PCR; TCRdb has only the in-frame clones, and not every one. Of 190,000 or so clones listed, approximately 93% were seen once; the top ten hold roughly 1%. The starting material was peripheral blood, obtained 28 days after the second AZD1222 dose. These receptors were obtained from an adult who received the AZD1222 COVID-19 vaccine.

The CDR3 coding sequence is TGTGCCAGCGAGGAGAGCAATCAGCCCCAGCATTTT. The encoded protein is CASEESNQPQHF. V usage is TRBV6-6 and J usage is TRBJ1-5; D is uncertain. CDR1 MNHNY and CDR2 SVGAGI come from the germline V gene (reference sequence). The CDR3 spans 12 residues. The germline V and J ends were trimmed by 8 bases and 1 base, with 6 bases remaining between them.

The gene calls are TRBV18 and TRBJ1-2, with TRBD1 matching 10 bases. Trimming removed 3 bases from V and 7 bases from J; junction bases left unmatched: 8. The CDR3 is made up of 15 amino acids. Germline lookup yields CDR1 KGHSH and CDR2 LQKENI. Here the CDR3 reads CASSPAPGTGAGYTF. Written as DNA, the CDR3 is TGTGCCAGCTCACCGGCTCCCGGGACAGGGGCTGGCTACACCTTC.

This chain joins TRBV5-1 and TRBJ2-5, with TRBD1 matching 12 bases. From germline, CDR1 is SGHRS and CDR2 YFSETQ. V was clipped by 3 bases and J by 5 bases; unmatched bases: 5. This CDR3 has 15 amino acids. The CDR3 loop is CASSYRDRGLETQYF. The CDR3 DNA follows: TGCGCCAGCAGCTACAGGGACAGGGGGCTGGAGACCCAGTACTTC. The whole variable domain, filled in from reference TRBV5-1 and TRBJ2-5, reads KAGVTQTPRYLIKTRGQQVTLSCSPISGHRSVSWYQQTPGQGLQFLFEYFSETQRNKGNFPGRFSGRQFSNSRSEMNVSTLELGDSALYLCASSYRDRGLETQYFGPGTRLLVL.

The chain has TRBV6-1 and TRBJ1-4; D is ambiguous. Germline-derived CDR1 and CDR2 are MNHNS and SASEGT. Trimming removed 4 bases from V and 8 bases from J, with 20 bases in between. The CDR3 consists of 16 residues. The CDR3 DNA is TGTGCCAGCAGTGCTAGTCCTGAATCGAGTTGGGAAAAACTGTTTTTT. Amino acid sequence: CASSASPESSWEKLFF.

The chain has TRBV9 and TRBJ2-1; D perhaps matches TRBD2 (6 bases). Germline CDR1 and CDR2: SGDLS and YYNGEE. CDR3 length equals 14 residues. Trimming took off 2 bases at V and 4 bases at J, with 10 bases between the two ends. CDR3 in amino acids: CASSVEGRYNEQFF. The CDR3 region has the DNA TGTGCCAGCAGCGTGGAGGGCCGTTACAATGAGCAGTTCTTC. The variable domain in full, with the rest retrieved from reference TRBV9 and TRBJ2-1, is DSGVTQTPKHLITATGQRVTLRCSPRSGDLSVYWYQQSLDQGLQFLIQYYNGEERAKGNILERFSAQQFPDLHSELNLSSLELGDSALYFCASSVEGRYNEQFFGPGTRLTVL.

For the CDR3, the DNA is TGCAGTGCTGGAGGGTTAGGTGGCTACACCTTC. Protein product: CSAGGLGGYTF. The chain links TRBV20-1 to TRBJ1-2; D is ambiguous. V was cut by 5 bases and J by 7 bases, with 11 bases left in between. The V gene's germline CDR1 is DFQATT and CDR2 SNEGSKA (reference sequence). CDR3 length equals 11 residues.

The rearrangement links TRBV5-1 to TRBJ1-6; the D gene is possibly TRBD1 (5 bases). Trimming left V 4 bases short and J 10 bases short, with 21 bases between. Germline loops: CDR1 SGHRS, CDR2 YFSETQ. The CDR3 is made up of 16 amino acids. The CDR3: CASSPTVGALGSPLHF. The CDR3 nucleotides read TGCGCCAGCAGCCCTACTGTCGGGGCCCTCGGATCACCCCTCCACTTT.

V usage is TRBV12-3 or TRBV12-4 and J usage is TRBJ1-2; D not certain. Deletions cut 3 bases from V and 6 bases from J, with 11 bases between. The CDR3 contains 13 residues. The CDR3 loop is CASSLNSWDGYTF. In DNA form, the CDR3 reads TGTGCCAGCAGTTTGAACAGTTGGGATGGCTACACCTTC.

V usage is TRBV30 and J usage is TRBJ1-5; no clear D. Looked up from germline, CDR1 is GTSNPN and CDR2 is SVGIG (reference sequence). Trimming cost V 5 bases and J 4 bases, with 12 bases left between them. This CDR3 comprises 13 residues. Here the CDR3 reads CAWAVSGNQPQHF. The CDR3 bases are TGTGCCTGGGCGGTGAGTGGGAATCAGCCCCAGCATTTT.

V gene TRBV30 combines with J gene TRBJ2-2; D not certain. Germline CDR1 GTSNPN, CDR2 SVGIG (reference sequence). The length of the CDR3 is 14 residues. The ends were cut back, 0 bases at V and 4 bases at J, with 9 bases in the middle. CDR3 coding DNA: TGTGCCTGGAGTGTAATAGGGTTCACCGGGGAGCTGTTTTTT. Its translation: CAWSVIGFTGELFF.

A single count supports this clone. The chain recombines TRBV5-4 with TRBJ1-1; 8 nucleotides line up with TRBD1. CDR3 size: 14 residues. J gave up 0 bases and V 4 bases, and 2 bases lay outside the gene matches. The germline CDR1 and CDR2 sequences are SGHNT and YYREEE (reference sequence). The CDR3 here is CASSPGGVNTEAFF. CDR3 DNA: TGTGCCAGCAGCCCAGGGGGCGTGAACACTGAAGCTTTCTTT.

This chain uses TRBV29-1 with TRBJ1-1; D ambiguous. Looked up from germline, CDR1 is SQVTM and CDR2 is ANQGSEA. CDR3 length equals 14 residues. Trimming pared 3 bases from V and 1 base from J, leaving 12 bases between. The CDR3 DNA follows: TGCAGCGTTGACCTGATGACCTCGAACACTGAAGCTTTCTTT. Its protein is CSVDLMTSNTEAFF. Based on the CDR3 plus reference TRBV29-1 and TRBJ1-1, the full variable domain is SAVISQKPSRDICQRGTSLTIQCQVDSQVTMMFWYRQQPGQSLTLIATANQGSEATYESGFVIDKFPISRPNLTFSTLTVSNMSPEDSSIYLCSVDLMTSNTEAFFGQGTRLTVV.

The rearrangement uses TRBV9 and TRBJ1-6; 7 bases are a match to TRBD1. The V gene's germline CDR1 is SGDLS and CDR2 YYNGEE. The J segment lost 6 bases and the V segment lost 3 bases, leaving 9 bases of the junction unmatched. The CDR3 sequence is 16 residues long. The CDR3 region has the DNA TGTGCCAGCAGCGCAACGGCGGGACAGAGTAATTCACCCCTCCACTTT. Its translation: CASSATAGQSNSPLHF.

In DNA form, the CDR3 reads TGTGCCAGTAGAAGGACAGCTCCTAGCACAGATACGCAGTATTTT. Translation gives CASRRTAPSTDTQYF. The J gene is TRBJ2-3, the V gene TRBV19; tentatively, D is TRBD1 (6 bases). V lost 6 bases and J 0 bases, leaving 13 bases between the germline ends. CDR3 size: 15 residues. The germline gives CDR1 LNHDA, CDR2 SQIVND (reference sequence).

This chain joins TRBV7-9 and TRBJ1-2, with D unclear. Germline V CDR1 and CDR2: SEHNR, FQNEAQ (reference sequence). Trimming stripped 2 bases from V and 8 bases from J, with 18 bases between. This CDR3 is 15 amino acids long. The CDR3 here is CASSLNTGNPLGYTF. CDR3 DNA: TGTGCCAGCAGCTTAAATACCGGGAATCCCCTCGGCTACACCTTC. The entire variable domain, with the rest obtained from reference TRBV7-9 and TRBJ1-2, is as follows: DTGVSQNPRHKITKRGQNVTFRCDPISEHNRLYWYRQTLGQGPEFLTYFQNEAQLEKSRLLSDRFSAERPKGSFSTLEIQRTEQGDSAMYLCASSLNTGNPLGYTFGSGTRLTVV.

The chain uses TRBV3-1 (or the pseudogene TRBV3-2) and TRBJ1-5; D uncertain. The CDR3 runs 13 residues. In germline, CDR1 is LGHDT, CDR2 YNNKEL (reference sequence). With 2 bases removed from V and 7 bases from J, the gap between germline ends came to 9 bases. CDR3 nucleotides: TGTGCCAGCAGCCAATTAAGGGAACAGCCCCAGCATTTT. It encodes CASSQLREQPQHF.